This TCR beta chain is drawn from a study of early T cells in non-severe SARS-CoV-2 infection (dated by TCRdb to about 2021). Background on the whole study: Bulk RNA from unsorted whole blood was used for TCR sequencing, so alpha and beta chains could not be paired.

This was a case-control study nested in a cohort of healthcare workers in London, UK, who had nasopharyngeal swab PCR tests and blood samples taken every week. Healthcare workers were recruited between 23 and 31 March 2020, during the week of the UK lockdown, and were followed weekly for up to about 16 weeks. Receptors were amplified or captured by 5' RACE. The sequencer listed for this sample is NextSeq 500. Unique molecular identifiers were attached to individual cDNA molecules in the TCR library protocol so that sequencing error and PCR bias could be corrected. TCR alpha and beta chains were both sequenced, and the abundances of alpha and beta sequences in each sample were closely correlated with each other. Concerning the study's data processing: Decombinator V4 was used to annotate the V gene, J gene and CDR3 of the TCR sequences. TCRs were defined as expanded if a significant change between any two time points was detected under a Poisson model with p below 0.0001. TCR abundances were normalised to the total number of TCRs sequenced per sample and were expressed as counts per million. MAIT TCRs were defined by TRAV1-2 paired with TRAJ12, TRAJ20 or TRAJ33, and iNKT TCRs by TRAV10 paired with TRAJ18. VDJdb, accessed 1 November 2021, was searched for CMV, EBV and SARS-CoV-2 annotated TCRs, with TCRs annotated for multiple antigens excluded. In TCRdb, the public reads were trimmed at Q25 with fastp and aligned with MiXCR, with productive beta chains retained. Here each entry gathers all rows of one CDR3 protein and keeps the most common genes and DNA. Clone size and V and J calls follow TCRdb, not the original study. The sample records some 45,000 distinct CDR3 sequences, 3.5% to 4.5% of which are singletons. 6% of the sample rests with the top ten.

This clonotype was seen a handful of times. Its specific antigen is unknown. Base qualities are missing; no much larger clone stands one base away. Including cysteine and phenylalanine, the CDR3 has 15 amino acids. CDR3 DNA only is kept here, 45 bases in frame from base 1. The CDR1 and CDR2 encoded by the germline V gene (reference sequence) are MNHEY and SMNVEV. V lost 7 bases and J lost 8 bases, and the count of bases not matched to a germline gene is 11. Broader findings and caveats from the paper: VDJdb matching was skewed toward anti-spike CD8 responses and likely underestimated virus-specific expansions by missing private and CD4 specificities.

This receptor chain uses TRBV27 and TRBJ2-1; 10 nucleotides in the junction match TRBD2. The receptor comes from an adult who was a healthcare worker with PCR-confirmed SARS-CoV-2 infection or an uninfected control (not recorded which). Material: whole blood. The CDR3 region has the sequence CASNTGTSDSDEQFF. The sequenced DNA is TGTGCCAGCAACACCGGGACTAGCGATTCGGATGAGCAGTTCTTC.